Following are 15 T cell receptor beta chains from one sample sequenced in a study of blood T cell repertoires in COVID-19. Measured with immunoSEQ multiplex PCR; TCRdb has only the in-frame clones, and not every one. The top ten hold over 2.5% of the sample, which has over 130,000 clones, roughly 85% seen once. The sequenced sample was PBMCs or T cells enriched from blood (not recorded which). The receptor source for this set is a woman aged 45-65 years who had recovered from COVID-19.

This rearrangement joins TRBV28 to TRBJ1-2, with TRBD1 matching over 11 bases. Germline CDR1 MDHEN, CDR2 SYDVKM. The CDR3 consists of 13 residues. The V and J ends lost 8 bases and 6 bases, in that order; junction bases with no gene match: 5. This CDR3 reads CASEGQGVDGYTF. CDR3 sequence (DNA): TGTGCCAGCGAGGGACAGGGGGTAGATGGCTACACCTTC.

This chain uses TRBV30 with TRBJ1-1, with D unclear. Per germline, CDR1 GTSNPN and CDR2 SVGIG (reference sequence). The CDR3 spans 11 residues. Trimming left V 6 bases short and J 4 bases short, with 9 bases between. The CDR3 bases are TGTGCCTGCGGGAGAGGCACTGAAGCTTTCTTT. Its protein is CACGRGTEAFF.

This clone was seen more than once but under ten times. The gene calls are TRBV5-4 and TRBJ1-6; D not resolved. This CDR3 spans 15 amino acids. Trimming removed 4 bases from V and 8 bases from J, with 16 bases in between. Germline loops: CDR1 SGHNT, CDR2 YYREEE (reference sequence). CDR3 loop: CASSPAERGDSPLHF. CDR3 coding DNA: TGTGCCAGCAGCCCGGCCGAACGTGGAGATTCACCCCTCCACTTT.

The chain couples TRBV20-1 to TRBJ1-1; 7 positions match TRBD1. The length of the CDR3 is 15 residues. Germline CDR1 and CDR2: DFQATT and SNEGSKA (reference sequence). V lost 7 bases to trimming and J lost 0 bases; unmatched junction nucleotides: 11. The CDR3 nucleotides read TGCAGTGTTACTGACAGGGTAGACATGAACACTGAAGCTTTCTTT. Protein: CSVTDRVDMNTEAFF.

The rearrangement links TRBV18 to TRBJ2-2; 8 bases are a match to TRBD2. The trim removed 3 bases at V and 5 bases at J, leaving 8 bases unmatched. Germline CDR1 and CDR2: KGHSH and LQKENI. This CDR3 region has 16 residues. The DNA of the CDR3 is TGTGCCAGCTCACCCCCGGGGGGGCCGCGGACCGGGGAGCTGTTTTTT. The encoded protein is CASSPPGGPRTGELFF.

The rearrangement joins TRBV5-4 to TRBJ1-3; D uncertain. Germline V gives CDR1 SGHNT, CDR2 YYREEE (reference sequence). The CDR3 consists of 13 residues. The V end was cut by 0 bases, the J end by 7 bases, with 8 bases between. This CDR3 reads CASSLAAGNTIYF. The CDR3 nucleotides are TGTGCCAGCAGCTTGGCCGCGGGTAACACCATATATTTT.

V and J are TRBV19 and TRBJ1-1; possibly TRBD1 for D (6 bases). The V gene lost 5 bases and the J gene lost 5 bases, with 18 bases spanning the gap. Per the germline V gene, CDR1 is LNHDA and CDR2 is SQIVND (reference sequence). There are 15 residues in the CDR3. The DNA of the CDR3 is TGTGCCAGTAGTTTAGTAGTCGGCAGGGGAACTGAAGCTTTCTTT. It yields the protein CASSLVVGRGTEAFF.

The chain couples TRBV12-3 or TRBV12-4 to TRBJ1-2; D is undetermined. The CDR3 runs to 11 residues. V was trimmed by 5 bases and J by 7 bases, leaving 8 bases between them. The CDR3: CASSLGGGYTF. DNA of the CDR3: TGTGCCAGCAGTCTGGGAGGTGGCTACACCTTC.

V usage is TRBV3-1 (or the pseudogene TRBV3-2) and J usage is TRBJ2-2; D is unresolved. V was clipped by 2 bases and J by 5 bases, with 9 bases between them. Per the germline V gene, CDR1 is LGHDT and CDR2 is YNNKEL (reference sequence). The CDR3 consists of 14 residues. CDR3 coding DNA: TGTGCCAGCAGCCAATTTCGCGGAACCGGGGAGCTGTTTTTT. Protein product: CASSQFRGTGELFF.

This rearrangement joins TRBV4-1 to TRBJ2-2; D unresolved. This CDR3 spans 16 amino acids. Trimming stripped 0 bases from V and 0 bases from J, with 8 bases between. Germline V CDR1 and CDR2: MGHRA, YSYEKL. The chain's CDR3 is CASSQDSQPNTGELFF. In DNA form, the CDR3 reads TGCGCCAGCAGCCAAGATAGCCAGCCGAACACCGGGGAGCTGTTTTTT.

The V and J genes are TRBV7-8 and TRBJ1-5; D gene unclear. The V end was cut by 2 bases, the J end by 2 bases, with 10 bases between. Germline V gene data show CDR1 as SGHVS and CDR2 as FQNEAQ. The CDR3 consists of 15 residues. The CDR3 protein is CASSLYGRGNQPQHF. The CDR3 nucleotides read TGTGCCAGCAGCTTATATGGTAGAGGCAATCAGCCCCAGCATTTT.

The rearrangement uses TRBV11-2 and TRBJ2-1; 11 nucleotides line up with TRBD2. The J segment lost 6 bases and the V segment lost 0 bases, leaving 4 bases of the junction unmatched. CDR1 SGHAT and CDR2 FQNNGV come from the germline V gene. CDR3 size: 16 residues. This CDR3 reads CASSLDRSGGANEQFF. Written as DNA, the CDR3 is TGTGCCAGCAGCTTAGATCGTAGCGGGGGGGCCAATGAGCAGTTCTTC.

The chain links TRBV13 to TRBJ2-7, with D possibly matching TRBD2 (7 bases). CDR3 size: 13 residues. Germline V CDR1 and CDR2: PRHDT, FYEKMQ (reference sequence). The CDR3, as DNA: TGTGGCTCGAGCGGGACACCAGACTACGAGCAGTACTTC. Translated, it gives CGSSGTPDYEQYF. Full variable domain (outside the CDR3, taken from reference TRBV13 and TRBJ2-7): AAGVIQSPRHLIKEKRETATLKCYPIPRHDTVYWYQQGPGQDPQFLISFYEKMQSDKGSIPDRFSAQQFSDYHSELNMSSLELGDSALYFCGSSGTPDYEQYFGPGTRLTVT.

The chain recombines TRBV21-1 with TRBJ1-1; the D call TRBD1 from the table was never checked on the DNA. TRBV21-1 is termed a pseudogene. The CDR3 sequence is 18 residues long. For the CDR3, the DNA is TGTGCCAGCAGTTTCTGCTACAACCCCCTACAGGGAAACACTGAAGCTTTCTTT. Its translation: CASSFCYNPLQGNTEAFF.

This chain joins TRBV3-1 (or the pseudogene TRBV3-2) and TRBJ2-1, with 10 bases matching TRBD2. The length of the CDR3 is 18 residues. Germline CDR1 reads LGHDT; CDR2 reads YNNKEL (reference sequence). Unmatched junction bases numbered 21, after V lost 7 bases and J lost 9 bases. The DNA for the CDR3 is TGTGCCAGCACCCCCAAGGCCCCGAGAACTAGCGGGAACGTTGAGCAGTTCTTC. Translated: CASTPKAPRTSGNVEQFF.